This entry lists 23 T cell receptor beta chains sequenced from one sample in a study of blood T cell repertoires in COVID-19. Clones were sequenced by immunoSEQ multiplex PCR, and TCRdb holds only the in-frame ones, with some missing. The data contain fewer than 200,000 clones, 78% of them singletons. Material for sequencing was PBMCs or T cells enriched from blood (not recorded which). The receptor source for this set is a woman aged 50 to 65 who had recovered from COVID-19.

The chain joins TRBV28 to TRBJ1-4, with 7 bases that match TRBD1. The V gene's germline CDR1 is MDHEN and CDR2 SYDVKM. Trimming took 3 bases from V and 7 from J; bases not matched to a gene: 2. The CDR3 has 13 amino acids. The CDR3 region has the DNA TGTGCCAGCAGTTTTCAGGGGGGTGAAAAACTGTTTTTT. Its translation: CASSFQGGEKLFF.

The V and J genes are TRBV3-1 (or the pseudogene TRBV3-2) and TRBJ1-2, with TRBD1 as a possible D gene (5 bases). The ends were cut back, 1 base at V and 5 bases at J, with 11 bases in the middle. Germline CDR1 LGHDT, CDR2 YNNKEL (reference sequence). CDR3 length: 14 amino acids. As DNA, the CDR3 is TGTGCCAGCAGCCAAGCCCAGGGTGCGTATGGCTACACCTTC. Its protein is CASSQAQGAYGYTF.

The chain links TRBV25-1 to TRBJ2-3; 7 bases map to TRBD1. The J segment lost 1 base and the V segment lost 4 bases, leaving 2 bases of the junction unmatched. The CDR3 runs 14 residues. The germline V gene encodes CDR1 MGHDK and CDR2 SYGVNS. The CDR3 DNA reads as TGTGCCAGCAGTGGAGGACAGGGCACAGATACGCAGTATTTT. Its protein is CASSGGQGTDTQYF.

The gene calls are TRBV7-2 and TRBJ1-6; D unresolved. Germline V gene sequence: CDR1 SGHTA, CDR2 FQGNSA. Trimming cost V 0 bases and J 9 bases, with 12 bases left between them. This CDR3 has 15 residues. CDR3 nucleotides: TGTGCCAGCAGCTTAGCGATTGGGTCAGGTTCACCCCTCCACTTT. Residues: CASSLAIGSGSPLHF.

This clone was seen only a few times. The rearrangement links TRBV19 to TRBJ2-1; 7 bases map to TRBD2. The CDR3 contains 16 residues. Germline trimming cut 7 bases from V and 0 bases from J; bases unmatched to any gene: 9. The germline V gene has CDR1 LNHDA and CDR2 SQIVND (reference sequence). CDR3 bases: TGTGCCAGTAAGTTAGAGGGAGGGACCTCCTACAATGAGCAGTTCTTC. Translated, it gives CASKLEGGTSYNEQFF.

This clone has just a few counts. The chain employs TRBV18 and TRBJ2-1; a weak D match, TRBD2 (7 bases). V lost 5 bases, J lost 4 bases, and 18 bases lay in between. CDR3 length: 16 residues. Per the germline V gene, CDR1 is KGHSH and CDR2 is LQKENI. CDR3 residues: CASSTGTAGAYNEQFF. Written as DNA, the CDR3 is TGTGCCAGCTCAACGGGCACTGCGGGGGCATACAATGAGCAGTTCTTC.

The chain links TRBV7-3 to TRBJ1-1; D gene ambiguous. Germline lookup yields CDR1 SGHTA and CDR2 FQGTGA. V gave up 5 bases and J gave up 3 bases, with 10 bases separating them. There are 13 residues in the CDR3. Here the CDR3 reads CASSPTQDTEAFF. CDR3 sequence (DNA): TGTGCCAGCAGCCCTACCCAGGACACTGAAGCTTTCTTT.

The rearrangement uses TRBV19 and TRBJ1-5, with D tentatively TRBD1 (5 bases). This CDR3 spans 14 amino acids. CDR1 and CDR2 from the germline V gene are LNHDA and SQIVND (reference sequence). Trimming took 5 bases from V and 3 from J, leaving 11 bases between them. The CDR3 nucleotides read TGTGCCAGTAGTCTGGGAGGGACCAATCAGCCCCAGCATTTT. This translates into CASSLGGTNQPQHF.

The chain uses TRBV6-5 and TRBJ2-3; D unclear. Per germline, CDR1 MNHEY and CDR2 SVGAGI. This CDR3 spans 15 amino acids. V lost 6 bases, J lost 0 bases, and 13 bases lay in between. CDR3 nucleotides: TGTGCCAGCAGCCGCCGTGGCAGTAGCACAGATACGCAGTATTTT. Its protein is CASSRRGSSTDTQYF.

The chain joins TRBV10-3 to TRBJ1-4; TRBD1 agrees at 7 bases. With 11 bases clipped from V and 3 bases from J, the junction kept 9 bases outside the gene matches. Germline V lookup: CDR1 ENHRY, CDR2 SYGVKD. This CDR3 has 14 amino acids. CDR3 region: CAARQGAANEKLFF. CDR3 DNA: TGTGCCGCTCGACAGGGAGCGGCTAATGAAAAACTGTTTTTT.

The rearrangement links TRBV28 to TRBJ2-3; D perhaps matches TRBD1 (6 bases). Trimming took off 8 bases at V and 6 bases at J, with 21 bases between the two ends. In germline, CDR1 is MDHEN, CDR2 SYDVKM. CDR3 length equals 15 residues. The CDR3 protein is CASRVGGKKGDTQYF. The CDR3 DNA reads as TGTGCCAGCCGGGTAGGGGGTAAAAAAGGGGATACGCAGTATTTT.

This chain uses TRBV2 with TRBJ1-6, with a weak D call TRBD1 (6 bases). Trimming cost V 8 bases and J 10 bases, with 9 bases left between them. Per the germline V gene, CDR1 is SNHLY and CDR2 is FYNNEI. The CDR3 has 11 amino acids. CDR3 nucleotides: TGTGCCAGCCACAGGGAATCACCCCTCCACTTT. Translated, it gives CASHRESPLHF.

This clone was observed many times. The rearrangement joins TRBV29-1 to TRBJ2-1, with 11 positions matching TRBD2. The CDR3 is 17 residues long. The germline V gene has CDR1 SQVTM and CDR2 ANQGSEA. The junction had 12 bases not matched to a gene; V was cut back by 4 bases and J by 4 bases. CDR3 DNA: TGCAGCGTTGCGGGACTAGCGGCCCCACTCAAGTACAATGAGCAGTTCTTC. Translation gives CSVAGLAAPLKYNEQFF.

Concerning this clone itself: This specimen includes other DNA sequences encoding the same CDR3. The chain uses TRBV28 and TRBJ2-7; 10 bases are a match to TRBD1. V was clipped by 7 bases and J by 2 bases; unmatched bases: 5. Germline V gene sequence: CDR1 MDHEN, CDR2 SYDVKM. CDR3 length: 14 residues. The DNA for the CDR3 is TGTGCCAGCACCTCCGGGACAGGGGCCTACGAGCAGTACTTC. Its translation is CASTSGTGAYEQYF.

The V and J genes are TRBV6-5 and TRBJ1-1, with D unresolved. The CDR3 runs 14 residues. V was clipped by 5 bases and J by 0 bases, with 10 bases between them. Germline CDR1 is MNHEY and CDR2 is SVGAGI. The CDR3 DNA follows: TGTGCCAGCAGTATCGGACTGTTGAACACTGAAGCTTTCTTT. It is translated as CASSIGLLNTEAFF.

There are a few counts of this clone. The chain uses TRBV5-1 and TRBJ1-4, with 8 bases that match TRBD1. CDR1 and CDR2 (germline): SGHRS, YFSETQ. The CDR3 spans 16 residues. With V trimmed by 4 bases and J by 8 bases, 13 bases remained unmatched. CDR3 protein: CASSTHGQGGGEKLFF. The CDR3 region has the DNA TGCGCCAGCAGCACCCATGGACAGGGTGGTGGGGAAAAACTGTTTTTT.

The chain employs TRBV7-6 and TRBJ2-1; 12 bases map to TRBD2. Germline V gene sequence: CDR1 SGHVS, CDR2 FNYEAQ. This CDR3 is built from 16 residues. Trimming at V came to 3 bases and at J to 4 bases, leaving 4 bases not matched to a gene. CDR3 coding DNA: TGTGCCAGCAGCTTGACTAGCGGGAGTTTTTACAATGAGCAGTTCTTC. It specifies CASSLTSGSFYNEQFF.

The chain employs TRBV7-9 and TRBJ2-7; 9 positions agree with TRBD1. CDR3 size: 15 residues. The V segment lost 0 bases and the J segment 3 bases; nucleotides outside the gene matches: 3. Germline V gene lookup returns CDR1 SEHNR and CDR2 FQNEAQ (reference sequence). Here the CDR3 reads CASSLASGQGYEQYF. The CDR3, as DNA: TGTGCCAGCAGCTTAGCGTCGGGACAGGGCTACGAGCAGTACTTC.

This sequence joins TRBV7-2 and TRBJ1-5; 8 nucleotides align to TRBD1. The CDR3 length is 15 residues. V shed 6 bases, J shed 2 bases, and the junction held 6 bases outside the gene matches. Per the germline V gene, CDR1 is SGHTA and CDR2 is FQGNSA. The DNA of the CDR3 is TGTGCCAGCAGGGTAGGACAGGGAGGCAATCAGCCCCAGCATTTT. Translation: CASRVGQGGNQPQHF.

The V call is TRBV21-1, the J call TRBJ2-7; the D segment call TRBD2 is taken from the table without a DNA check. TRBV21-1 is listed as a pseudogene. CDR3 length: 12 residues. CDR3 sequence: CASSPGSYEQYF. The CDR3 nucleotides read TGTGCCAGCAGCCCGGGGTCCTACGAGCAGTACTTC.

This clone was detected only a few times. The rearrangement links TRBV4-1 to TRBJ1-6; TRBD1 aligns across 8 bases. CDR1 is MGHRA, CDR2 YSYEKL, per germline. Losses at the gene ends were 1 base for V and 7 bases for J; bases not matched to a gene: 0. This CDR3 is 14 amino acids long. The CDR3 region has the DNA TGCGCCAGCAGCCAAGGACAGGGGAATTCACCCCTCCACTTT. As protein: CASSQGQGNSPLHF.

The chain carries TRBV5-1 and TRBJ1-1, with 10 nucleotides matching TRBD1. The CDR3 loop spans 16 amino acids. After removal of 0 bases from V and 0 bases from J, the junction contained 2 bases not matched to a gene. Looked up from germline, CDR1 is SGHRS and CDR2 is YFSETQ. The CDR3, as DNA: TGCGCCAGCAGCTTGGGACAGGGGGCACTGAACACTGAAGCTTTCTTT. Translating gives CASSLGQGALNTEAFF.

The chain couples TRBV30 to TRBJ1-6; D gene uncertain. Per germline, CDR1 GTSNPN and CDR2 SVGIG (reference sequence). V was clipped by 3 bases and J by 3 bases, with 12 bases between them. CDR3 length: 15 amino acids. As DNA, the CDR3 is TGTGCCTGGAGGGGAGGAGCCGGCTATAATTCACCCCTCCACTTT. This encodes CAWRGGAGYNSPLHF.